This TCR beta chain originates from a study of shared clonotypes between healthy human individuals. Overall study findings and caveats: The study found lower generation probabilities in non-shared clonotypes than in those shared by all four donors. Between a handful of donors, naive CD4 clonotypes were shared at a level of about 5%.

Trimming shortened V by 7 bases and J by 3 bases, and 10 bases separated the two germline ends. Germline CDR1 and CDR2: SGHRS and YFSETQ. CDR3 size: 13 residues. A remark on this clone: Its target is not known.

The assay used deep level. This table comes from immunoSEQ multiplex PCR, and its TCRdb copy is limited to in-frame clones, with some not included. The sample records more than 1.2 million clones, about 98.5% being singletons. The specimen was naive CD4+ T cells sorted from blood. Subset noted: CD45RA+ positively selected. This chain links TRBV5-1 with TRBJ1-4; D possibly corresponds to TRBD1 (6 bases). The sequence was collected from a man younger than 45 in good health. DNA for the CDR3: TGCGCCAGCCACAGGGTTCCTAATGAAAAACTGTTTTTT. This gives the protein CASHRVPNEKLFF.